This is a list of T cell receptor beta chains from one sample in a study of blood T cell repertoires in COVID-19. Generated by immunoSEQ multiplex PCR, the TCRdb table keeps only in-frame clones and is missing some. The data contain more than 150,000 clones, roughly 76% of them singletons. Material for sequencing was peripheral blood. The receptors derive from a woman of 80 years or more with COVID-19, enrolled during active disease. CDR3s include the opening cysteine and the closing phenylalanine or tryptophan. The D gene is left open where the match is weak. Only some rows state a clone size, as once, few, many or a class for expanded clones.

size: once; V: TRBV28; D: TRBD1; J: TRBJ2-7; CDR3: CASSLGQGQYF; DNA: TGTGCCAGCAGTCTAGGACAGGGGCAGTACTTC
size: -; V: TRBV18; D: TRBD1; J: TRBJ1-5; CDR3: CASSPGQGSNQPQHF; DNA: TGTGCCAGCTCACCTGGACAGGGAAGCAATCAGCCCCAGCATTTT
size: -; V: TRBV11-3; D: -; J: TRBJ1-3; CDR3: CASSPRTVRISGNTIYF; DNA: TGTGCCAGCAGCCCACGGACAGTACGGATCTCTGGAAACACCATATATTTT
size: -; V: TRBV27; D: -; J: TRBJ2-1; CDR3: CASSLELAGNEQFF; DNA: TGTGCCAGCAGTTTAGAACTAGCAGGCAATGAGCAGTTCTTC
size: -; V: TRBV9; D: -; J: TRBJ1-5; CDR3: CASSVGRDSNQPQHF; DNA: TGTGCCAGCAGCGTTGGGAGGGATAGCAATCAGCCCCAGCATTTT
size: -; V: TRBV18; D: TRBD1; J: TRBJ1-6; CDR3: CASSPLPSGQDNSPLHF; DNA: TGTGCCAGCTCACCACTTCCTTCGGGACAGGATAATTCACCCCTCCACTTT
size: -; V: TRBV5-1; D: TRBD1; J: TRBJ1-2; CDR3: CASSLEGRGYEYGYTF; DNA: TGCGCCAGCAGCTTGGAAGGCAGGGGGTACGAGTATGGCTACACCTTC
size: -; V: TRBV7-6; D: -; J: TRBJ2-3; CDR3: CASSPGVGTDTQYF; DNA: TGTGCCAGCAGCCCCGGGGTAGGCACAGATACGCAGTATTTT
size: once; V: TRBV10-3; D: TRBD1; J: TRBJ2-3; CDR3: CAISRTGGSDTQYF; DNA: TGTGCCATCAGTAGGACAGGGGGATCAGATACGCAGTATTTT
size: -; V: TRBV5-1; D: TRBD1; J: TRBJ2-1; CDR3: CASSLAGRTGQFF; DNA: TGCGCCAGCAGCTTGGCCGGTCGGACAGGGCAGTTCTTC
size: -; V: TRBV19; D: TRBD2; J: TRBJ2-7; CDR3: CASSASTSGLSYEQYF; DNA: TGTGCCAGTAGTGCATCGACTAGCGGCCTCTCCTACGAGCAGTACTTC
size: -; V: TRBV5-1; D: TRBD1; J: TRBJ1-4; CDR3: CASSVMTGGNEKLFF; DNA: TGCGCCAGCAGCGTGATGACAGGGGGCAATGAAAAACTGTTTTTT
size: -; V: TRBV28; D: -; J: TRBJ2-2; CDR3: CASSLSGQRLFF; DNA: TGTGCCAGCAGTTTAAGTGGACAGCGGCTGTTTTTT
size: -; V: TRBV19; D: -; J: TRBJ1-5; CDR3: CASSLKGQAMYSNQPQHF; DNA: TGTGCCAGTAGTCTCAAGGGGCAGGCGATGTATAGCAATCAGCCCCAGCATTTT
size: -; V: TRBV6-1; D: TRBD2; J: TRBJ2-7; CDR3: CASSEGLAGGIIYYEQYF; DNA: TGTGCCAGCAGTGAAGGGCTAGCGGGAGGTATAATCTACTACGAGCAGTACTTC
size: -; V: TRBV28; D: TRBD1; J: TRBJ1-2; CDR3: CASSRDRASYGYTF; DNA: TGTGCCAGCAGTCGGGACAGGGCGAGCTATGGCTACACCTTC
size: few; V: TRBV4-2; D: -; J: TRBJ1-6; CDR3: CASSRAGNSPLHF; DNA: TGTGCCAGCAGCCGGGCAGGAAATTCACCCCTCCACTTT
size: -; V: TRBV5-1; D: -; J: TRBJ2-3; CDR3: CASTLSGQNTDTQYF; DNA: TGCGCCAGCACTCTCTCGGGACAAAACACAGATACGCAGTATTTT
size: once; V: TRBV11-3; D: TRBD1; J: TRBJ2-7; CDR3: CASSSKGSRQGAYEQYF; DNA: TGTGCCAGCAGCTCGAAGGGGTCTAGACAGGGGGCCTACGAGCAGTACTTC
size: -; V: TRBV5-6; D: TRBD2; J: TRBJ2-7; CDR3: CASSHTSVPYEQYF; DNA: TGTGCCAGCAGCCATACTAGCGTCCCCTACGAGCAGTACTTC
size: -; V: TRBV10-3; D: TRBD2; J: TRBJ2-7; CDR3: CAIRREGGYEQYF; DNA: TGTGCCATCCGGAGAGAGGGAGGGTACGAGCAGTACTTC
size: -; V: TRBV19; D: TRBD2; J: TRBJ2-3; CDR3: CASSARLAPSTDTQYF; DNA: TGTGCCAGTAGCGCCAGACTAGCGCCAAGCACAGATACGCAGTATTTT
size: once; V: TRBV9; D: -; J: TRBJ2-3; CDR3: CASSAGVGFGTDTQYF; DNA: TGTGCCAGCAGCGCCGGGGTAGGGTTTGGCACAGATACGCAGTATTTT
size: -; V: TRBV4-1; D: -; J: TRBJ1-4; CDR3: CASSHTPATNEKLFF; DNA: TGCGCCAGCAGCCATACACCTGCAACTAATGAAAAACTGTTTTTT
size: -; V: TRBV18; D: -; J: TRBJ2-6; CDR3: CASSPRASSGANVLTF; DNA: TGTGCCAGCTCACCCAGGGCCAGCTCTGGGGCCAACGTCCTGACTTTC
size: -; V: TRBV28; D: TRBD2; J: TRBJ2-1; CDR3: CASSLRGGYNEQFF; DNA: TGTGCCAGCAGTTTGCGGGGAGGGTACAATGAGCAGTTCTTC
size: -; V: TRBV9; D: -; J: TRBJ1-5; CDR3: CASSVTWGLNQPQHF; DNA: TGTGCCAGCAGCGTAACCTGGGGCCTCAATCAGCCCCAGCATTTT
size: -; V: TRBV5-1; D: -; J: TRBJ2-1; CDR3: CASSPEKYGRSSYNEQFF; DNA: TGCGCCAGCAGCCCGGAGAAATACGGAAGGAGCTCCTACAATGAGCAGTTCTTC
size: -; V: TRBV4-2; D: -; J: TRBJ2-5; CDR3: CASSQGTSGMETQYF; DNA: TGTGCCAGCAGCCAGGGGACTTCCGGGATGGAGACCCAGTACTTC
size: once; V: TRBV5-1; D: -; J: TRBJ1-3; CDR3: CASSLAPGAGNTIYF; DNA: TGCGCCAGCAGCTTGGCCCCGGGAGCAGGAAACACCATATATTTT